A selection of T cell receptor beta chains follows, all from one sample in a study of blood T cells in healthy people across ages. TCRdb reanalysed the 5' RACE reads using MiXCR and keeps one entry per CDR3 protein. The sample has fewer than 1,200,000 distinct CDR3 sequences, under 30% seen once. A further study also used this sample, focusing on T cells of mothers and their children.

The specimen sequenced was blood. The receptors stem from a girl aged 2 to 9 in good health. CDR3s include the opening cysteine and the closing phenylalanine or tryptophan. The order of the fields is CDR3 DNA, CDR3 protein, clone size, J gene, V gene, D gene. D genes are given only for firm matches. Clone size is given for some rows only: seen once, a few or many times, or a class if the clone is expanded.

CDR3 DNA: TGTGCCACCAGTGAGACGGGACAGGGTATGGATACGCAGTATTTT
CDR3 protein: CATSETGQGMDTQYF
clone size: .
J gene: TRBJ2-3
V gene: TRBV24-1
D gene: TRBD1

CDR3 DNA: TGCGCCAGCAGCCCAGGGCAGGGTAATGGCTACACCTTC
CDR3 protein: CASSPGQGNGYTF
clone size: .
J gene: TRBJ1-2
V gene: TRBV4-3
D gene: .

CDR3 DNA: TGTGCCACCAGTGATTCCGGGACCGACATATATAGCAATCAGCCCCAGCATTTT
CDR3 protein: CATSDSGTDIYSNQPQHF
clone size: once
J gene: TRBJ1-5
V gene: TRBV24-1
D gene: .

CDR3 DNA: TGTGCCAGCAGTCTTCCGGGACACGAGGATCAAGAGACCCAGTACTTC
CDR3 protein: CASSLPGHEDQETQYF
clone size: .
J gene: TRBJ2-5
V gene: TRBV28
D gene: .

CDR3 DNA: TGTGCCAGCAGCCAAGATATCCAGACGATCCCCTTGGGTAGCGGGGGGGTATACGAGCAGTACTTC
CDR3 protein: CASSQDIQTIPLGSGGVYEQYF
clone size: once
J gene: TRBJ2-7
V gene: TRBV4-2
D gene: TRBD2

CDR3 DNA: TGTGCCAGCAGCTTAGTCGGGACAGGGTCCTTCTACACCTTC
CDR3 protein: CASSLVGTGSFYTF
clone size: few
J gene: TRBJ1-2
V gene: TRBV7-2
D gene: TRBD1

CDR3 DNA: TGTGCCAGCAGCTCAATGGGGGAGTCCTCGGAGACCCAGTACTTC
CDR3 protein: CASSSMGESSETQYF
clone size: .
J gene: TRBJ2-5
V gene: TRBV7-9
D gene: .

CDR3 DNA: TGTGCCAGCAGCAAAGCTGACGGACAGGGAAGGGTCCAGGTCGGGGAGCTGTTTTTT
CDR3 protein: CASSKADGQGRVQVGELFF
clone size: .
J gene: TRBJ2-2
V gene: TRBV21-1
D gene: .

CDR3 DNA: TGTGCCAGCTGGGTTCGAGGCTACGCCTTC
CDR3 protein: CASWVRGYAF
clone size: .
J gene: TRBJ1-2
V gene: TRBV2
D gene: .

CDR3 DNA: TGCGCCAGCAGCCAAGAGGGGCTTGGCGGGGGACCCTACAATGAGCAGTTCTTC
CDR3 protein: CASSQEGLGGGPYNEQFF
clone size: .
J gene: TRBJ2-1
V gene: TRBV4-3
D gene: TRBD2

CDR3 DNA: TGTGCCAGCTCGGAGGGGACTGCAACTAATGAAAAACTGTTTTTT
CDR3 protein: CASSEGTATNEKLFF
clone size: few
J gene: TRBJ1-4
V gene: TRBV18
D gene: .

CDR3 DNA: TGTGCCAGCAGCTTACTGACAGGGGATTTGAGGGGCTTCAGTGGCTACACCTTC
CDR3 protein: CASSLLTGDLRGFSGYTF
clone size: .
J gene: TRBJ1-2
V gene: TRBV13
D gene: TRBD1

CDR3 DNA: TGTGCCAGCACTGGGACTAGCGGAGGCAATGAGCAGTTCTTC
CDR3 protein: CASTGTSGGNEQFF
clone size: few
J gene: TRBJ2-1
V gene: TRBV28
D gene: TRBD2

CDR3 DNA: TGTGCCAGCAGCTCGACTAGCGGGGGAGCCTACGAGCAGTACTTC
CDR3 protein: CASSSTSGGAYEQYF
clone size: few
J gene: TRBJ2-7
V gene: TRBV25-1
D gene: TRBD2

CDR3 DNA: TGTGCCAGCAGGCAATCGGACAGGTCGAATGAGCAGTTCTTC
CDR3 protein: CASRQSDRSNEQFF
clone size: many
J gene: TRBJ2-1
V gene: TRBV27
D gene: TRBD1

CDR3 DNA: TGCAGTGCTAGGCGGGGGCAGGAATCCTCCAAAAACATTCAGTACTTC
CDR3 protein: CSARRGQESSKNIQYF
clone size: few
J gene: TRBJ2-4
V gene: TRBV20-1
D gene: .

CDR3 DNA: TGTGCCAGCAGTTCTACCGACTTCGGGCGAGAGACCCAGTACTTC
CDR3 protein: CASSSTDFGRETQYF
clone size: .
J gene: TRBJ2-5
V gene: TRBV7-9
D gene: .

CDR3 DNA: TGCGCCAGCAGCTTTGATAGTGCCTACGAGCAGTACTTC
CDR3 protein: CASSFDSAYEQYF
clone size: few
J gene: TRBJ2-7
V gene: TRBV5-1
D gene: .

CDR3 DNA: TGTGCCAGCAGCGTAGGGCTAGCGGGGGGGCCCTACAATGAGCAGTTCTTC
CDR3 protein: CASSVGLAGGPYNEQFF
clone size: few
J gene: TRBJ2-1
V gene: TRBV9
D gene: TRBD2

CDR3 DNA: TGTGCCAGCAGCCAAAGGGTGAGGGAGACCCAGTACTTC
CDR3 protein: CASSQRVRETQYF
clone size: .
J gene: TRBJ2-5
V gene: TRBV7-3
D gene: .

CDR3 DNA: TGTGCCACCAGCAACCGGGCCCTCAATTCACCCCTCCACTTT
CDR3 protein: CATSNRALNSPLHF
clone size: few
J gene: TRBJ1-6
V gene: TRBV15
D gene: .

CDR3 DNA: TGTGCCAGCAGGGAACCGGGAGCCGTTGTGGAGCAGTTCTTC
CDR3 protein: CASREPGAVVEQFF
clone size: few
J gene: TRBJ2-1
V gene: TRBV9
D gene: .

CDR3 DNA: TGTGCCAGCAGTTCCGTAAGGGCCCTGATGGGCAATCAGCCCCAGCATTTT
CDR3 protein: CASSSVRALMGNQPQHF
clone size: .
J gene: TRBJ1-5
V gene: TRBV12-3/TRBV12-4
D gene: .

CDR3 DNA: TGTGCCAGCAGTACAGGGGGCGGGGAGCTGTTTTTT
CDR3 protein: CASSTGGGELFF
clone size: .
J gene: TRBJ2-2
V gene: TRBV2
D gene: TRBD1

CDR3 DNA: TGCGCCAGCACCGGACTAGCGGGACTCTACGAGCAGTACTTC
CDR3 protein: CASTGLAGLYEQYF
clone size: .
J gene: TRBJ2-7
V gene: TRBV10-2
D gene: TRBD2

CDR3 DNA: TGTGCCAGCAGGCCTCTTTTCTGGGACGGGGGCGGTGAAGCTTTCTTT
CDR3 protein: CASRPLFWDGGGEAFF
clone size: few
J gene: TRBJ1-1
V gene: TRBV7-2
D gene: .